The T cell receptor beta chain under discussion was sequenced for a study of siplizumab effects on memory and regulatory T cells (dated by TCRdb to the late 2010s). A note on the overall study: The effect of the anti-CD2 antibody siplizumab on alloreactive T-cell subsets was examined in allogeneic mixed lymphocyte reactions constructed from human PBMCs.

The library was made by the immunoSEQ multiplex PCR assay. Roughly 10^5 TCR templates per sample were assayed on the deep sequencing platform. Genomic DNA extracted from sorted T cells was used for TCRbeta CDR3 sequencing. In the source study's methods: The R programming language was used for clonal analysis of TCRbeta CDR3 data. Alloreactive CD4+ and CD8+ clones were defined by comparing unstimulated samples with post-reaction CFSE-low samples. By matching sequences to the repertoires of sorted unstimulated Treg and non-Treg cells, each alloreactive CD4+ clone was assigned a regulatory or non-regulatory origin. TCRdb re-hosts the immuneACCESS table, in-frame sequences only. Its copies lack some clones; in the studies checked, an unresolved V gene accounts for under half of them, and the cause for the rest is not known. From that table come the V and J calls and clone size; the DNA was used to work out D and trimming. This sample has roughly 80,000 clones in its table, and over 80% of those were observed once. Around 1.6% of the sample is taken by the ten largest.

The CDR3 contains 16 residues, cysteine and phenylalanine counted. Only CDR3 DNA remains: 48 bases, in frame from the first base. V and J lose 2 bases and 4 bases, and a span of 15 bases separates them. CDR1 and CDR2 (SNHLY, FYNNEI) derive from the germline V gene. Points the paper makes about the study in general: Because sequences at frequencies below about 10^-5 were poorly captured, only a minor fraction of alloreactive clones could be mapped back to unstimulated subsets. Among mappable alloreactive CD4+ clones, an average Treg-derived fraction of roughly 71% was observed with siplizumab, compared with 25% to 30% in control reactions. Siplizumab significantly reduced the cumulative frequency of alloreactive sequences traceable to unstimulated CD4+ memory T cells. Unstimulated naive T cells appeared more diverse than memory T cells, and naive cells seemed to contribute substantially to the alloresponse. A naive or memory phenotype could not be assigned to roughly 75-97% of proliferating CD4+ or CD8+ clones. The suppressive function of proliferating Tregs from siplizumab cultures was not functionally confirmed.

Sorted unstimulated T cells, along with proliferating T cells recovered from mixed lymphocyte reactions, underwent TCRbeta CDR3 sequencing. Fresh whole blood from fewer than 11 HLA-typed healthy donors was used as the source from which PBMCs were isolated. To map where alloreactive clones came from, CD4+ regulatory T cells in the unstimulated state were FACS-sorted. The count of this clone is one. There is no known antigen for this receptor. No base-level quality is on record; no much larger clone is a single base apart. Rearrangement joined TRBV2 to TRBJ1-5; no confident D gene assignment can be made. This sequence was found in a human donor in good health. The sequenced sample consisted of Tregs sorted from blood. The nucleotide sequence reads as follows: TGTGCCAGCAGTGAAAATGGACTGTCTCCTAATCAGCCCCAGCATTTT. The translation is CASSENGLSPNQPQHF.